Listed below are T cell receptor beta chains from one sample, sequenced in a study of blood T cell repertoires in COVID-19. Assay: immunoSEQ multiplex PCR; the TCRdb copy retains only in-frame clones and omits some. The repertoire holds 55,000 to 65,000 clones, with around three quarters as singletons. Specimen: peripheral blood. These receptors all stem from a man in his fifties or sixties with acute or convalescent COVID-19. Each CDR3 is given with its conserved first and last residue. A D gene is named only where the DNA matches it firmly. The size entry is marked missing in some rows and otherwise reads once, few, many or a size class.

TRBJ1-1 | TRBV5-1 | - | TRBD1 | TGCGCCAGCAGCTCGGCCGGACAGGGTGGTACTGAAGCTTTCTTT | CASSSAGQGGTEAFF
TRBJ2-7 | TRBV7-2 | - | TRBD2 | TGTGCCAGCAGCTTTAGCGGGGGGGCCTACGAGCAGTACTTC | CASSFSGGAYEQYF
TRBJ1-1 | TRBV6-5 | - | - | TGTGCCAGCAGCTTAACCGGGGACACTGAAGCTTTCTTT | CASSLTGDTEAFF
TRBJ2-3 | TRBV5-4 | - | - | TGTGCCAGCAGCTTGGCTAGCTCTTTCGTAGGCACAGATACGCAGTATTTT | CASSLASSFVGTDTQYF
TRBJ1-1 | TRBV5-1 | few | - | TGCGCCAGCAGCTTGGAAGAGGCGGAGACTGAAGCTTTCTTT | CASSLEEAETEAFF
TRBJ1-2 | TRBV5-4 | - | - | TGTGCCAGCAGCTTGGATGGGGCTCATGGCTACACCTTC | CASSLDGAHGYTF
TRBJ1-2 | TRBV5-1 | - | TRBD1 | TGCGCCAGCAGCTTGCCCGGGACAGGGGTAGGAGGTAACTATGGCTACACCTTC | CASSLPGTGVGGNYGYTF
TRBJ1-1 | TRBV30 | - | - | TGTGCCTGGAACTCCCGGAGTGAAGCTTTCTTT | CAWNSRSEAFF
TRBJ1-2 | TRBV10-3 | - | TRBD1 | TGTGCCATCAGGCTCCCGGGACAGGGGAAGGGCTATGGCTACACCTTC | CAIRLPGQGKGYGYTF
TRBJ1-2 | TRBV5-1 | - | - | TGCGCCAGCAGCTTGGATATTCAGGGAGCGGGGGGCTACACCTTC | CASSLDIQGAGGYTF
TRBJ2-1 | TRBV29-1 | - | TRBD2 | TGCAGCGTTGCGGCTAGCGGGGGGCGGGAGCAGTTCTTC | CSVAASGGREQFF
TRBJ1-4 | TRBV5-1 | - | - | TGCGCCAGCAGCTTGGACAAGGGGTTTAATGAAAAACTGTTTTTT | CASSLDKGFNEKLFF
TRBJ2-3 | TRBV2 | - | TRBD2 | TGTGCCAGCAGTCCTCTGGCGGGGGGCACAGATACGCAGTATTTT | CASSPLAGGTDTQYF
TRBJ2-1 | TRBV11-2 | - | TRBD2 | TGTGCCAGCAGTCTCCTCCTCGGCGGGGGTTACAATGAGCAGTTCTTC | CASSLLLGGGYNEQFF
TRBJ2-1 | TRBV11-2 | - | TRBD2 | TGTGCCAGCAGCCCCATAGTGACTAGCGGGGGGGCCGGTGAGCAGTTCTTC | CASSPIVTSGGAGEQFF
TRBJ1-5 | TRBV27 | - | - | TGTGCCAGCAGTTTATTGGCAGACTATAGCAATCAGCCCCAGCATTTT | CASSLLADYSNQPQHF
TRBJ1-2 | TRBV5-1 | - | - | TGCGCCAGCAGCCCGGGCCAGGGAAACTATGGCTACACCTTC | CASSPGQGNYGYTF
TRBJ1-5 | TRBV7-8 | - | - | TGTGCCAGCAGCTTAGAGCACAGTGGCAATCAGCCCCAGCATTTT | CASSLEHSGNQPQHF
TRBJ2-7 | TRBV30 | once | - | TGTGCCTGGAGTGTACTTCGGGAATGGTCAACCTACGAGCAGTACTTC | CAWSVLREWSTYEQYF
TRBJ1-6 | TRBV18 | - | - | TGTGCCAGCTCACCAGGAGCGGACGGTAGTTTGCCCCTCCACTTT | CASSPGADGSLPLHF
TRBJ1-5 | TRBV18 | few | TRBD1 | TGTGCCAGCTCATCGGGACAGGGAAATCAGCCCCAGCATTTT | CASSSGQGNQPQHF
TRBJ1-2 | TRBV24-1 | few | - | TGTGCCACCAGTGACACTCCTAGAGGGTGGCGGGTGGACGGCTACACCTTC | CATSDTPRGWRVDGYTF
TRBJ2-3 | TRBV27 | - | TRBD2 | TGTGCCAGCAGTTTTAAGCGGGGAATGACAGATACGCAGTATTTT | CASSFKRGMTDTQYF
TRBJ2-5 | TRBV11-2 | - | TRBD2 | TGTGCCAGCAGCGTAAGCGGGGGGTCGGAGACCCAGTACTTC | CASSVSGGSETQYF
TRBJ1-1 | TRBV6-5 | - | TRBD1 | TGTGCCAGCAGCTGGACAGGGAGCACTGAAGCTTTCTTT | CASSWTGSTEAFF
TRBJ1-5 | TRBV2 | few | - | TGTGCCAGCAGTGACGAGGTTCAGCCCCAGCATTTT | CASSDEVQPQHF
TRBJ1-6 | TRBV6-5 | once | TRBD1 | TGTGCCAGCAGCTACACCGGGACAGGGGGCAATTCACCCCTCCACTTT | CASSYTGTGGNSPLHF
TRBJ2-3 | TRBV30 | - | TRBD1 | TGTGCCTGGAGTTTAGCGTGGGACAGGGGGTTTGATACGCAGTATTTT | CAWSLAWDRGFDTQYF
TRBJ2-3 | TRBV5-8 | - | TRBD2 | TGTGCCAGCAGCTTTCGGGACCCCTCTATCACGGGGGGGGAGTATTTT | CASSFRDPSITGGEYF
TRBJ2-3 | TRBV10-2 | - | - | TGCGCCAGCAGGTTCCTACAGGGCCCAAGCACAGATACGCAGTATTTT | CASRFLQGPSTDTQYF
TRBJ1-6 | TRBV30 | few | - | TGTGCCTGGGCGGACAGCCTTCATTCACCCCTCCACTTT | CAWADSLHSPLHF
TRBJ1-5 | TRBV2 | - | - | TGTGCCAGCAGGGGGGTCAGGGGAAGCAATCAGCCCCAGCATTTT | CASRGVRGSNQPQHF
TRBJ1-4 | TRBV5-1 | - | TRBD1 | TGCGCCAGCAGCTTGGGGACAGGGGACGATGAAAAACTGTTTTTT | CASSLGTGDDEKLFF
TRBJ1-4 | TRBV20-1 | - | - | TGCAGTGCACCCAGCGGGGGGAAACTGTTTTTT | CSAPSGGKLFF
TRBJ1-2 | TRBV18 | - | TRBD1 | TGTGCCAGCTCACCGGAGGGGACAGGGACTGGCTACACCTTC | CASSPEGTGTGYTF
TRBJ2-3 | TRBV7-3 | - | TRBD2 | TGTGCCAGCAGCTTAACGGGGACTAGCGGCACAGATACGCAGTATTTT | CASSLTGTSGTDTQYF
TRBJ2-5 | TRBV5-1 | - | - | TGCGCCAGCAGCTGGACAGTCCGGGAGACCCAGTACTTC | CASSWTVRETQYF
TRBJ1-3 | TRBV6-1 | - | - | TGTGCCAGCAGTGAGAGGGACACTTCATCTGGAAACACCATATATTTT | CASSERDTSSGNTIYF
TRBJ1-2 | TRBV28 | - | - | TGTGCCAGCAGTGAGGCCTTGGGGGGGGCTGGGGGCTACACCTTC | CASSEALGGAGGYTF
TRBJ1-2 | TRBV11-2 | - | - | TGTGCCAGCAGCTTAGATGGGGCAGGGGTCGGCTACACCTTC | CASSLDGAGVGYTF
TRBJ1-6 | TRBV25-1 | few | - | TGTGCCAGCAGTGAATACAGTGTCTGGAATTCACCCCTCCACTTT | CASSEYSVWNSPLHF
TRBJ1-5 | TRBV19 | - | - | TGTGCCAGTAGGCCCACGGACAGCCGCTATCAGCCCCAGCATTTT | CASRPTDSRYQPQHF
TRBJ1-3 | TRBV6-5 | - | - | TGCTCGACTAGGACCGCAAACACCATATATTTT | CSTRTANTIYF
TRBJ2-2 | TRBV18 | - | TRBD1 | TGTGCCAGCTCAGAGAAATCCAGGGGGCGTAACGGGGAGCTGTTTTTT | CASSEKSRGRNGELFF
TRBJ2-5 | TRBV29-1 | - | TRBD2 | TGCAGCGTTTCCTTGGGACTAGCGGGGAGTCAAGAGACCCAGTACTTC | CSVSLGLAGSQETQYF
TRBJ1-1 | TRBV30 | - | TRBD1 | TGTGCCTGGATGAAACGGGACAGGAACACTGAAGCTTTCTTT | CAWMKRDRNTEAFF
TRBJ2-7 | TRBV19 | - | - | TGTGCCAGTAGTAAATTACAGGCTCCCCACGAGCAGTACTTC | CASSKLQAPHEQYF
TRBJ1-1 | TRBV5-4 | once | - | TGTGCCAGCAGCTTAGAAAACGTGAGGAACACTGAAGCTTTCTTT | CASSLENVRNTEAFF
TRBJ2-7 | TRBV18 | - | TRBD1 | TGTGCCAGCTCACAGAGGGGACAGGGATTAGGGGAGCAGTACTTC | CASSQRGQGLGEQYF
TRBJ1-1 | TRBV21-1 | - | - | TGTGCCAGCAGCATCCGACAGGGGAAGACTGCAGCAGCTTTCTTT | CASSIRQGKTAAAFF
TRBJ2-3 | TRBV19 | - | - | TGTGCCAGTAGTACACCAGGGGTTGGGACAGATACGCAGTATTTT | CASSTPGVGTDTQYF
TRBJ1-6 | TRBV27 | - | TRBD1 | TGTGCCAGCAGTTCGGACAGGGCAGGGTCACCCCTCCACTTT | CASSSDRAGSPLHF
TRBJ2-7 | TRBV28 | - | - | TGTGCCAGCAGCCTCCTAGAGAACGAGCAGTACTTC | CASSLLENEQYF
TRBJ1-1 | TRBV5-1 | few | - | TGCGCCAGCAGAGTAACACAGGAGAACACTGAAGCTTTCTTT | CASRVTQENTEAFF
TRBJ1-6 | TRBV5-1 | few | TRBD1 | TGCGCCAGCAAATTGTCCGGGACAGCCGATTATAATTCACCCCTCCACTTT | CASKLSGTADYNSPLHF
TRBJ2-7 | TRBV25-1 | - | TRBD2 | TGTGCCAGCCAACAAAAGCGGGGGGACGAGCAGTACTTC | CASQQKRGDEQYF
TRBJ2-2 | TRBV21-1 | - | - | TGTGCCAGCAGCAACCATCCGACTGTGGGGCGGGGGTACACCGGGGAGCTGTTTTTT | CASSNHPTVGRGYTGELFF